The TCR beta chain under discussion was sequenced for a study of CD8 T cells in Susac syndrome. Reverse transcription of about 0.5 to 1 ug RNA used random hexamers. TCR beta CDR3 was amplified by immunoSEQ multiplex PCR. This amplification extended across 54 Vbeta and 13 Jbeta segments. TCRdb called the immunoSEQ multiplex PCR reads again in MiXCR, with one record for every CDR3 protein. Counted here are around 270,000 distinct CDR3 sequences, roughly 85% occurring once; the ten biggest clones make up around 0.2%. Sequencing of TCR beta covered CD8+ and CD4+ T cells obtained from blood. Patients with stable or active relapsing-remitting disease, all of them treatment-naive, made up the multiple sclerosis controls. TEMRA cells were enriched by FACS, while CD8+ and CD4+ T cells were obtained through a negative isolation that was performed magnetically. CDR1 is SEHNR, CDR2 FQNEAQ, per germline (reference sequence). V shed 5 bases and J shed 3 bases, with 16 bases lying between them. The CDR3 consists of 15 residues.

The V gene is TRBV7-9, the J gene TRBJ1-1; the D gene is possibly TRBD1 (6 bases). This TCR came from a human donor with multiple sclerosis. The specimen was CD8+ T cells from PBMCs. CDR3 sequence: CASSPLDKGDTEAFF. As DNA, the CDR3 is TGTGCCAGCAGCCCTCTGGACAAGGGGGACACTGAAGCTTTCTTT.